These 24 T cell receptor beta chains share one sample of origin, sequenced in a study of shared clonotypes between healthy human individuals. Measured with immunoSEQ multiplex PCR; TCRdb has only the in-frame clones, and not every one. The table lists more than 2,000,000 clones, over 90% of them singletons. Sequencing was done on a sample of naive CD4+ T cells from PBMCs. Noted subset: CD45RA+ positively selected. The source of these receptors is a young man in good health. Some clones in this sample may be carry-over from other donors' samples.

V usage is TRBV11-3 and J usage is TRBJ1-5; 7 bases align to TRBD1. Losses at the gene ends were 4 bases for V and 6 bases for J; bases not matched to a gene: 18. The CDR3 runs to 18 residues. Germline-derived CDR1 and CDR2 are SGHNT and YENEEA. The CDR3 loop reads CASSSRHKKTGKGQPQHF. In DNA form, the CDR3 reads TGTGCCAGCAGCTCCCGACATAAAAAGACAGGGAAGGGTCAGCCCCAGCATTTT.

In this sample, this clone turned up once. The chain is built from TRBV9 and TRBJ2-1; 7 positions agree with TRBD2. Per germline, CDR1 SGDLS and CDR2 YYNGEE. With 3 bases clipped from V and 0 bases from J, the junction kept 3 bases outside the gene matches. The CDR3 has 15 residues. The CDR3 is CASSASGNSYNEQFF. CDR3 DNA sequence: TGTGCCAGCAGCGCCAGCGGGAACTCCTACAATGAGCAGTTCTTC. Using reference TRBV9 and TRBJ2-1 for the parts outside the CDR3, the full variable domain is DSGVTQTPKHLITATGQRVTLRCSPRSGDLSVYWYQQSLDQGLQFLIQYYNGEERAKGNILERFSAQQFPDLHSELNLSSLELGDSALYFCASSASGNSYNEQFFGPGTRLTVL.

The CDR3 loop is CASSLLAGGQGVQYF. CDR3 sequence (DNA): TGTGCCAGCAGTTTATTGGCGGGCGGCCAGGGGGTCCAGTACTTC. V gene TRBV28 combines with J gene TRBJ2-5; TRBD1 aligns across 7 bases. There are 15 residues in the CDR3. Per germline, CDR1 MDHEN and CDR2 SYDVKM. V trimming: 1 base; J trimming: 10 bases; junction bases outside the gene matches: 12.

V gene TRBV7-9 combines with J gene TRBJ2-3; D unresolved. The germline gives CDR1 SEHNR, CDR2 FQNEAQ (reference sequence). This CDR3 is built from 12 residues. V was cut by 0 bases and J by 6 bases, with 4 bases left in between. In DNA form, the CDR3 reads TGTGCCAGCAGCTTAGCTAGCGATACGCAGTATTTT. Its protein product is CASSLASDTQYF.

On this clone itself: This CDR3 is also generated by other DNA sequences in the sample. This chain connects TRBV11-2 to TRBJ1-4; D is uncertain. The CDR3 covers 13 residues. The ends were cut back, 6 bases at V and 4 bases at J, with 9 bases in the middle. CDR1 is SGHAT, CDR2 FQNNGV, per germline. The CDR3 region has the DNA TGTGCCAGCAGTCGTCCGGGTAATGAAAAACTGTTTTTT. Translated, it gives CASSRPGNEKLFF.

This clone was recorded only once. The V gene is TRBV28, the J gene TRBJ1-2; 8 bases agree with TRBD1. This CDR3 comprises 19 residues. Trimming took 9 bases from V and 5 from J; bases not matched to a gene: 26. From germline, CDR1 is MDHEN and CDR2 SYDVKM. Written as DNA, the CDR3 is TGTGCCAGTAAAGGGCCGGTAACCCCGGGGCAGGGGGCGACTTATGGCTACACCTTC. Translating gives CASKGPVTPGQGATYGYTF.

The CDR3 bases are TGTGCCAGCAGACCCTCCGGACTAGCACTCAATGAGCAGTTCTTC. Its protein is CASRPSGLALNEQFF. J is TRBJ2-1 and V is TRBV6-1; TRBD2 matches 8 bases. The CDR3 is 15 residues long. V lost 6 bases to trimming and J lost 6 bases; unmatched junction nucleotides: 10. Germline CDR1 and CDR2: MNHNS and SASEGT.

This rearrangement joins TRBV14 to TRBJ2-3; either TRBD1 or TRBD2 may fit D (6 bases each). V was shortened by 5 bases and J by 10 bases, with 13 bases between the two germline ends. From germline, CDR1 is SGHDN and CDR2 FVKESK. The CDR3 length is 12 residues. DNA for the CDR3: TGTGCCAGCAGCAAGGGGGGACGCCCGCAGTATTTT. Its translation: CASSKGGRPQYF.

This chain links TRBV19 with TRBJ2-7; possibly TRBD1 for D (6 bases). The germline V and J ends were trimmed by 1 base and 7 bases, with 17 bases remaining between them. CDR1 LNHDA and CDR2 SQIVND come from the germline V gene (reference sequence). This CDR3 spans 15 amino acids. This CDR3 reads CASSIGPGALWEQYF. The CDR3 DNA sequence: TGTGCCAGTAGTATAGGACCAGGGGCCCTCTGGGAGCAGTACTTC.

V usage is TRBV7-2 and J usage is TRBJ2-3; TRBD2 matches 9 bases. Unmatched junction bases numbered 11, after V lost 5 bases and J lost 5 bases. There are 16 residues in the CDR3. Looked up from germline, CDR1 is SGHTA and CDR2 is FQGNSA. The CDR3 region has the DNA TGTGCCAGCAGCCAAGGGCTAGCGGGAAATCGAGATACGCAGTATTTT. Amino acids: CASSQGLAGNRDTQYF.

The chain joins TRBV2 to TRBJ1-1, with D perhaps matching TRBD1 (5 bases). This CDR3 has 14 residues. Germline assignment: CDR1 SNHLY and CDR2 FYNNEI. Between the trimmed V and J ends, which lost 8 bases and 2 bases, there was a span of 15 bases. The CDR3 loop is CASRIGTGNTEAFF. The DNA of the CDR3 is TGTGCCAGCCGGATCGGGACGGGAAACACTGAAGCTTTCTTT.

This rearrangement joins TRBV28 to TRBJ1-6; D is perhaps TRBD1 (5 bases). V lost 1 base, J lost 3 bases, and 7 bases lay in between. The CDR3 sequence is 15 residues long. Germline CDR1 and CDR2: MDHEN and SYDVKM. The CDR3 sequence: CASSLSGGYNSPLHF. CDR3 nucleotide sequence: TGTGCCAGCAGTTTATCGGGGGGCTATAATTCACCCCTCCACTTT. Complete variable domain (other parts from reference TRBV28 and TRBJ1-6): DVKVTQSSRYLVKRTGEKVFLECVQDMDHENMFWYRQDPGLGLRLIYFSYDVKMKEKGDIPEGYSVSREKKERFSLILESASTNQTSMYLCASSLSGGYNSPLHFGNGTRLTVT.

The chain has TRBV5-4 and TRBJ2-1; possible D gene TRBD2, 5 bases. Trimming took 2 bases from V and 4 from J, leaving 7 bases between them. The germline CDR1 and CDR2 sequences are SGHNT and YYREEE (reference sequence). The CDR3 is 13 amino acids. The CDR3 is CASSFTGYNEQFF. CDR3 sequence (DNA): TGTGCCAGCAGCTTTACGGGGTACAATGAGCAGTTCTTC.

J is TRBJ2-3 and V is TRBV11-2; D gene ambiguous. The CDR3 is made up of 13 amino acids. V was clipped by 5 bases and J by 2 bases, with 8 bases between them. The V gene's germline CDR1 is SGHAT and CDR2 FQNNGV. The CDR3 DNA sequence: TGTGCCAGCAGCCCTTCGAACACAGATACGCAGTATTTT. Amino acid sequence: CASSPSNTDTQYF.

In regard to this clone: Other DNA sequences of this sample code for an identical CDR3. The J gene is TRBJ2-7, the V gene TRBV9, with 8 bases matching TRBD1. The V segment lost 4 bases and the J segment 3 bases; nucleotides outside the gene matches: 6. CDR3 length equals 14 residues. The germline V gene encodes CDR1 SGDLS and CDR2 YYNGEE. The DNA for the CDR3 is TGTGCCAGCAGCCCTCGGACAGGGAGCTACGAGCAGTACTTC. Residues: CASSPRTGSYEQYF.

This sequence joins TRBV5-1 and TRBJ2-3; the D call may be TRBD1 or TRBD2 (6 bases each). V was shortened by 4 bases and J by 3 bases, with 27 bases between the two germline ends. This CDR3 contains 19 residues. Germline lookup yields CDR1 SGHRS and CDR2 YFSETQ. The CDR3 sequence is CASSNMGGDPGTDTDTQYF. Written as DNA, the CDR3 is TGCGCCAGCAGCAACATGGGGGGCGACCCCGGGACCGATACAGATACGCAGTATTTT.

The chain carries TRBV4-2 and TRBJ2-1; 8 bases match TRBD2. Germline V gene sequence: CDR1 LGHNA, CDR2 YNFKEQ. V lost 4 bases and J lost 9; bases outside the gene matches: 11. The CDR3 has 15 residues. The CDR3 region has the DNA TGTGCCAGCAGCCGAATGGGACTAGTCGTGGGTGAGCAGTTCTTC. This sequence encodes CASSRMGLVVGEQFF.

This chain connects TRBV29-1 to TRBJ1-2, with TRBD1 matching over 11 bases. Germline V lookup: CDR1 SQVTM, CDR2 ANQGSEA. V was clipped by 3 bases and J by 8 bases; unmatched bases: 8. There are 14 residues in the CDR3. CDR3 sequence (DNA): TGCAGCGTTGACCGGGACAGGGGGTCTCCAGGCTACACCTTC. It encodes CSVDRDRGSPGYTF.

This clone was observed a handful of times. The chain carries TRBV28 and TRBJ2-2; D uncertain. V lost 7 bases and J 0 bases, leaving 6 bases between the germline ends. From germline, CDR1 is MDHEN and CDR2 SYDVKM. CDR3 length: 13 residues. CDR3 sequence (DNA): TGTGCCAGCATCCTGGCGAACACCGGGGAGCTGTTTTTT. Protein: CASILANTGELFF.

For this clone: This sample also contains other DNA sequences that code for the same CDR3. V gene TRBV10-3 combines with J gene TRBJ2-1; D unclear. The V end was cut by 2 bases, the J end by 6 bases, with 5 bases between. In germline, CDR1 is ENHRY, CDR2 SYGVKD. This CDR3 contains 12 residues. The CDR3 bases are TGTGCCATCAGTGAGAGAGGCAATGAGCAGTTCTTC. This sequence encodes CAISERGNEQFF.

The genes are TRBV30 and TRBJ2-1, with 8 bases matching TRBD1. The J segment lost 6 bases and the V segment lost 6 bases, leaving 10 bases of the junction unmatched. Germline V gene lookup returns CDR1 GTSNPN and CDR2 SVGIG (reference sequence). The CDR3 length is 14 residues. CDR3 region: CACLDRDEINEQFF. The DNA of the CDR3 is TGTGCCTGCTTGGACAGGGATGAGATCAATGAGCAGTTCTTC.

There are a few counts of this clone. V usage is TRBV5-1 and J usage is TRBJ2-7; the match to TRBD1 covers 11 bases. V shed 0 bases and J 5 bases; nucleotides not matched to a gene: 1. Germline CDR1 reads SGHRS; CDR2 reads YFSETQ. CDR3 size: 14 residues. Written as DNA, the CDR3 is TGCGCCAGCAGCTTGGGGACAGGGGGCCACGAGCAGTACTTC. It yields the protein CASSLGTGGHEQYF.

The V and J genes are TRBV19 and TRBJ1-1; D might be TRBD1 (6 bases). Germline CDR1 reads LNHDA; CDR2 reads SQIVND (reference sequence). There are 15 residues in the CDR3. The V gene lost 1 base and the J gene lost 1 base, with 10 bases spanning the gap. The CDR3 region is CASSIGGLGNTEAFF. CDR3 nucleotide sequence: TGTGCCAGTAGTATAGGGGGGCTCGGGAACACTGAAGCTTTCTTT.

J is TRBJ1-2 and V is TRBV28, with D possibly TRBD1 on 5 matching bases. Germline V CDR1 and CDR2: MDHEN, SYDVKM. V lost 0 bases to trimming and J lost 4 bases, with 9 bases between them. The CDR3 is made up of 14 amino acids. The CDR3: CASSLWGTGYGYTF. For the CDR3, the DNA is TGTGCCAGCAGTTTATGGGGGACGGGCTATGGCTACACCTTC.